This T cell receptor (beta chain) was recovered during a study of blood T cells in healthy people across ages. The authors ran a second PCR of roughly 6 to 11 cycles using a sample-barcoded 5' primer and a J-beta primer mix. TCRdb re-derived calls from the 5' RACE reads in MiXCR, one entry per CDR3 protein. Of roughly 1,500,000 distinct CDR3 sequences in the sample, roughly a third were seen once. Comments on this clonotype: The antigen remains unidentified.

The study's findings and limits: Roughly linear age-related decline in beta diversity appeared, significant by age around 36. A greater number of naive CD4+ cells and higher diversity distinguished long-lived donors from aged donors.

CDR1 and CDR2 (germline): SGHDN, FVKESK. The V gene lost 1 base and the J gene lost 9 bases, with 16 bases spanning the gap. The CDR3 loop spans 15 amino acids. The chain recombines TRBV14 with TRBJ2-1, with D perhaps being TRBD1 or TRBD2 (5 bases each). The sample comprised blood. The sequence came from a woman aged 25 to 45 in good health. CDR3 sequence reads: CASSQVIGTYGEQFF. DNA for the CDR3: TGTGCCAGCAGCCAAGTAATCGGGACCTACGGTGAGCAGTTCTTC.